Presented here are 11 T cell receptor beta chains from one specimen sequenced in a study of blood T cell repertoires in COVID-19. Profiled with immunoSEQ multiplex PCR; TCRdb holds only in-frame clones, not every one. The sample carries 250,000 to 350,000 clones, approximately 87% recorded once. The sequencing input was peripheral blood. Receptors were obtained from a woman in her thirties with COVID-19, enrolled during active disease.

The chain joins TRBV2 to TRBJ1-1, with a tentative D call TRBD1 (5 bases). The CDR3 covers 15 residues. Germline V gene sequence: CDR1 SNHLY, CDR2 FYNNEI. Trimming took 4 bases from V and 1 from J, leaving 13 bases between them. DNA of the CDR3: TGTGCCAGCAGTGTATCCCCAGGGCCGAACACTGAAGCTTTCTTT. It codes for CASSVSPGPNTEAFF.

V is TRBV18 and J is TRBJ1-1; 9 bases agree with TRBD1. CDR1 KGHSH and CDR2 LQKENI come from the germline V gene. This CDR3 region has 16 residues. V trimming: 3 bases; J trimming: 5 bases; junction bases outside the gene matches: 10. Here the CDR3 reads CASSPMGQGAGTEAFF. DNA for the CDR3: TGTGCCAGCTCACCCATGGGACAGGGTGCGGGGACTGAAGCTTTCTTT.

The chain carries TRBV2 and TRBJ2-7; possibly TRBD1 for D (6 bases). The CDR3 runs 15 residues. Germline CDR1 SNHLY, CDR2 FYNNEI. Trimming pared 1 base from V and 3 bases from J, leaving 13 bases between. CDR3 region: CASSEGGPGLYEQYF. The CDR3 region has the DNA TGTGCCAGCAGTGAAGGGGGGCCAGGACTCTACGAGCAGTACTTC. The full variable domain, its missing parts supplied by reference TRBV2 and TRBJ2-7, is EPEVTQTPSHQVTQMGQEVILRCVPISNHLYFYWYRQILGQKVEFLVSFYNNEISEKSEIFDDQFSVERPDGSNFTLKIRSTKLEDSAMYFCASSEGGPGLYEQYFGPGTRLTVT.

This sequence joins TRBV4-2 and TRBJ2-5; 15 bases line up with TRBD2. The germline V gene encodes CDR1 LGHNA and CDR2 YNFKEQ. The length of the CDR3 is 17 residues. Unmatched junction bases numbered 2, after V lost 2 bases and J lost 1 base. The CDR3 loop reads CASSQPGLAGGQETQYF. As DNA, the CDR3 is TGTGCCAGCAGCCAACCGGGACTAGCGGGAGGCCAAGAGACCCAGTACTTC.

This clone was detected only a few times. The chain is built from TRBV5-6 and TRBJ2-7; 8 bases line up with TRBD2. The V gene end was trimmed by 3 bases and the J gene end by 2 bases; junction bases not matched to a gene: 7. Germline CDR1 reads SGHDT; CDR2 reads YYEEEE. This CDR3 is 15 amino acids long. CDR3 DNA sequence: TGTGCCAGCAGCTCTACTAGCGGAGCCACCTACGAGCAGTACTTC. Amino acids: CASSSTSGATYEQYF.

The rearrangement uses TRBV19 and TRBJ1-1, with unresolved D. The V and J ends lost 4 bases and 0 bases respectively, with 9 bases between them. The germline V gene has CDR1 LNHDA and CDR2 SQIVND (reference sequence). The CDR3 covers 14 residues. The CDR3 loop is CASSTQKMNTEAFF. CDR3 DNA sequence: TGTGCCAGTAGTACTCAGAAAATGAACACTGAAGCTTTCTTT.

V usage is TRBV30 and J usage is TRBJ2-5; D may be TRBD2 (5 bases). CDR1 is GTSNPN, CDR2 SVGIG, per germline (reference sequence). The V and J ends lost 4 bases and 2 bases respectively, with 11 bases between them. This CDR3 contains 13 residues. The CDR3 nucleotides read TGTGCCTGGAAACGGACGGGACAAGAGACCCAGTACTTC. It translates to CAWKRTGQETQYF.

V is TRBV19 and J is TRBJ2-1, with 12 bases matching TRBD2. Germline values: CDR1 LNHDA, CDR2 SQIVND (reference sequence). The CDR3 has 17 residues. The V and J ends lost 5 bases and 6 bases, in that order; junction bases with no gene match: 11. CDR3 nucleotides: TGTGCCAGTAGTTTCGGACAGTCTAGCGGGAGGGTCAATGAGCAGTTCTTC. It specifies CASSFGQSSGRVNEQFF.

V is TRBV6-6 and J is TRBJ1-3; D not resolved. Trimming stripped 6 bases from V and 0 bases from J, with 12 bases between. This CDR3 spans 15 amino acids. Germline V CDR1 and CDR2: MNHNY, SVGAGI (reference sequence). For the CDR3, the DNA is TGTGCCAGCAGCCGCGACGGGAACTCTGGAAACACCATATATTTT. Its protein is CASSRDGNSGNTIYF.

The chain combines TRBV27 with TRBJ1-1; 7 bases fit TRBD1. This CDR3 comprises 15 residues. After removal of 7 bases from V and 3 bases from J, the junction contained 11 bases not matched to a gene. Germline values: CDR1 MNHEY, CDR2 SMNVEV (reference sequence). CDR3 loop: CASTSLDRIHTEAFF. The DNA for the CDR3 is TGTGCCAGCACCTCCTTGGACAGGATTCACACTGAAGCTTTCTTT.

V usage is TRBV7-6 and J usage is TRBJ1-6; 7 nucleotides line up with TRBD1. This CDR3 comprises 14 residues. V lost 4 bases to trimming and J lost 4 bases; unmatched junction nucleotides: 1. CDR1 is SGHVS and CDR2 is FNYEAQ in the germline V gene. CDR3 in DNA: TGTGCCAGCAGCTCGGGACAGTATAATTCACCCCTCCACTTT. Translated, it gives CASSSGQYNSPLHF.